This TCR beta chain was captured by sequencing in a study of blood T cell repertoires in COVID-19. Study details: Sites in the United States, Italy and Spain provided acute and convalescent COVID-19 samples. PBMCs, B-cell-depleted T cells, or T cells were the source of the cDNA or gDNA that made up the material.

Germline assignment: CDR1 SGHNT and CDR2 YYREEE (reference sequence). The V and J ends lost 4 bases and 4 bases, in that order; junction bases with no gene match: 11. The CDR3 contains 16 residues. The authors' processing: The assay estimated nucleated cells by amplifying reference gene primers. This table comes from immunoSEQ multiplex PCR, and its TCRdb copy is limited to in-frame clones, with some not included. V, J and clone size are taken as reported in that table, and D and trimming were inferred from the DNA itself. The table records 35,000 to 45,000 clones, 91% of them present only once. The sample was peripheral blood. This sequence originates from an elderly woman with acute or convalescent COVID-19. The chain is built from TRBV5-4 and TRBJ2-5, with 9 nucleotides matching TRBD1. In DNA form, the CDR3 reads TGTGCCAGCAGCAAGGGGTGGACAGGGGAAGGAGAGACCCAGTACTTC. Encoded protein: CASSKGWTGEGETQYF.